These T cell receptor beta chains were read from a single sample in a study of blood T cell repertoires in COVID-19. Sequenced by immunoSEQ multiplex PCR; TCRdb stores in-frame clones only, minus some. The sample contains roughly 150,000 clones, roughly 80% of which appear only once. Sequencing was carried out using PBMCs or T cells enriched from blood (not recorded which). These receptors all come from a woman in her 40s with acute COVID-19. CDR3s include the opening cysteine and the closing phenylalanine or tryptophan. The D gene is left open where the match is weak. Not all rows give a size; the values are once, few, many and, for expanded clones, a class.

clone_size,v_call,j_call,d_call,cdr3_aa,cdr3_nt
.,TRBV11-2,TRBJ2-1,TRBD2,CASSLVPSGTNNEQFF,TGTGCCAGCAGCTTAGTGCCTAGCGGGACAAACAATGAGCAGTTCTTC
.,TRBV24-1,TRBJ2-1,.,CATSDWTDNEQFF,TGTGCCACCAGTGACTGGACAGACAATGAGCAGTTCTTC
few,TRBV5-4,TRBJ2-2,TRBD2,CASSFSGSSAGELFF,TGTGCCAGCAGCTTTAGCGGGAGTAGCGCCGGGGAGCTGTTTTTT
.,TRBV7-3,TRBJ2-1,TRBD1,CASSSTGVTDNEQFF,TGTGCCAGCAGCTCGACAGGGGTCACGGACAATGAGCAGTTCTTC
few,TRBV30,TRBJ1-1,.,CARGQINTEAFF,TGTGCCCGTGGACAGATAAACACTGAAGCTTTCTTT
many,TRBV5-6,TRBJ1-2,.,CASSLDRFLSGGYTF,TGTGCCAGCAGCTTGGACAGATTCCTATCTGGTGGCTACACCTTC
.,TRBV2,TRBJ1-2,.,CASVAGAGYGYTF,TGTGCCAGCGTCGCGGGCGCAGGCTATGGCTACACCTTC
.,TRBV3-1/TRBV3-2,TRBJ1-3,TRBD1,CASSHRTGGSGNTIYF,TGTGCCAGCAGCCACCGGACAGGGGGCTCTGGAAACACCATATATTTT
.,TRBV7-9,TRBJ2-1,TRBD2,CASSLVRGSGGFNEQFF,TGTGCCAGCAGCTTAGTTAGAGGTAGCGGGGGCTTCAATGAGCAGTTCTTC
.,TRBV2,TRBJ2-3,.,CASRTSYTQYF,TGTGCCAGCAGGACTTCTTATACGCAGTATTTT
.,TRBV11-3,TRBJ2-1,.,CASSLGIGGEQFF,TGTGCCAGCAGCTTAGGAATCGGCGGTGAGCAGTTCTTC
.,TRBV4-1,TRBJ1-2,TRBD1,CASSQGPGQGYGYTF,TGCGCCAGCAGCCAAGGTCCGGGACAGGGCTATGGCTACACCTTC